Shown below are 2 T cell receptor beta chains from a single sample sequenced in a study of blood T cell repertoires in COVID-19. The protocol was immunoSEQ multiplex PCR, while the TCRdb copy is restricted to in-frame clones and leaves out a portion. The sample gives about 100,000 clones, 70% to 90% of which show up once; around 5.4% is in the top ten. The sequenced sample was peripheral blood. Receptors originate from a human donor in a cohort sampled during active COVID-19.

This chain uses TRBV10-2 with TRBJ2-7; D is uncertain. The V end lost 5 bases, the J end lost 0 bases, and 14 bases lay between the germline ends. Germline CDR1 is WSHSY and CDR2 is SAAADI. The CDR3 consists of 15 residues. DNA of the CDR3: TGCGCCAGCAGTATCGGCGGCTATAGCTCCTACGAGCAGTACTTC. Translation: CASSIGGYSSYEQYF.

The V call is TRBV2, the J call TRBJ2-1; maybe TRBD2 (7 bases). CDR1 is SNHLY, CDR2 FYNNEI, per germline. There are 14 residues in the CDR3. V lost 7 bases, J lost 4 bases, and 14 bases lay in between. The CDR3 region is CASKGGGIYNEQFF. Here the CDR3 DNA reads TGTGCCAGCAAGGGAGGGGGTATATACAATGAGCAGTTCTTC.